One and the same sample provided the 23 T cell receptor beta chains below, sequenced in a study of early T cells in non-severe SARS-CoV-2 infection (dated by TCRdb to about 2021). The library was obtained by 5' RACE. TCRdb shows the sequencer as NextSeq 500. The public reads were quality trimmed at Q25 with fastp and then assembled into clones with MiXCR by TCRdb, keeping productive beta chains. For every CDR3 protein sequence, its rows merge into one entry that carries the most common genes and DNA. This sample lists roughly 63,000 distinct CDR3 sequences; 10% to 15% were detected once. Jointly, the top ten make up about 4.4% of the sample. The source material was whole blood. The receptors here all came from an adult who was a healthcare worker with PCR-confirmed SARS-CoV-2 infection or an uninfected control (not recorded which).

In this sample, this clonotype turned up once. The chain joins TRBV9 to TRBJ1-1; no clear D gene. V dropped 0 bases and J dropped 6 bases, with 9 bases sitting between them. The CDR3 loop spans 13 amino acids. Germline CDR1 reads SGDLS; CDR2 reads YYNGEE. The CDR3 sequence: CASSVAGGAEAFF. The CDR3 DNA follows: TGTGCCAGCAGCGTAGCGGGAGGCGCTGAAGCTTTCTTT. The whole variable domain, filled in from reference TRBV9 and TRBJ1-1, reads DSGVTQTPKHLITATGQRVTLRCSPRSGDLSVYWYQQSLDQGLQFLIQYYNGEERAKGNILERFSAQQFPDLHSELNLSSLELGDSALYFCASSVAGGAEAFFGQGTRLTVV.

The J gene is TRBJ2-5, the V gene TRBV29-1; the match to TRBD1 covers 7 bases. The CDR3 totals 12 residues. Per germline, CDR1 SQVTM and CDR2 ANQGSEA. The junction had 5 bases not matched to a gene; V was cut back by 5 bases and J by 5 bases. CDR3 protein: CSVKTGVETQYF. CDR3 coding DNA: TGCAGCGTTAAAACAGGGGTGGAGACCCAGTACTTC.

Only a few counts were recorded for this clonotype. The V and J genes are TRBV11-2 and TRBJ2-5; either TRBD1 or TRBD2 may supply D (5 bases each). The CDR3 totals 14 residues. Germline-derived CDR1 and CDR2 are SGHAT and FQNNGV. The V gene lost 7 bases and the J gene lost 7 bases, with 19 bases spanning the gap. CDR3 in amino acids: CASTLDTGRGTQYF. The CDR3, as DNA: TGTGCCAGCACCCTAGATACGGGGCGCGGGACCCAGTACTTC.

The chain couples TRBV12-3 or TRBV12-4 to TRBJ1-1; 7 nucleotides line up with TRBD1. V gave up 2 bases and J gave up 7 bases; unmatched junction bases: 4. The CDR3 totals 13 residues. CDR3 loop: CASSLKGAIEAFF. The CDR3 bases are TGTGCCAGCAGTTTAAAGGGGGCTATTGAAGCTTTCTTT.

This clonotype was recorded at least ten times. J is TRBJ2-7 and V is TRBV30; D not resolved. The germline V and J ends were trimmed by 2 bases and 1 base, with 15 bases remaining between them. Germline CDR1 and CDR2: GTSNPN and SVGIG (reference sequence). CDR3 length: 15 residues. CDR3 DNA: TGTGCCTGGAGTCCCACTAAGGCTGGTTCCTACGAGCAGTACTTC. Translated: CAWSPTKAGSYEQYF. The full variable domain, completed using reference TRBV30 and TRBJ2-7, is SQTIHQWPATLVQPVGSPLSLECTVEGTSNPNLYWYRQAAGRGLQLLFYSVGIGQISSEVPQNLSASRPQDRQFILSSKKLLLSDSGFYLCAWSPTKAGSYEQYFGPGTRLTVT.

Notes on this clonotype: Being one base from a much bigger clone, this may be a read error. This sequence joins TRBV20-1 and TRBJ2-3, with D tentatively TRBD1 or TRBD2 (5 bases each). CDR3 length: 13 amino acids. Germline V CDR1 and CDR2: DFQATT, SNEGSKA (reference sequence). The CDR3 sequence is CSARSGSTDTQNF. For the CDR3, the DNA is TGCAGTGCTAGATCAGGGAGCACAGATACGCAGAATTTT.

This clonotype was detected many times. An end of the junction differs from the germline gene, which may be a read error. The genes are TRBV20-1 and TRBJ2-3; 10 bases line up with TRBD2. This CDR3 has 11 amino acids. Germline assignment: CDR1 DFQATT and CDR2 SNEGSKA (reference sequence). The CDR3 protein is CSASMGLATPF. Here the CDR3 DNA reads TGCAGTGCTAGCATGGGACTAGCGACACCCTTT.

The chain uses TRBV18 and TRBJ1-1, with D unclear. V shed 6 bases and J shed 1 base, with 9 bases lying between them. CDR1 is KGHSH, CDR2 LQKENI, per germline. This CDR3 has 13 residues. CDR3 nucleotide sequence: TGTGCCAGCTCGCCTGACAAGAACACTGAAGCTTTCTTT. Protein: CASSPDKNTEAFF.

In its sample, this clonotype was seen many times. The chain carries TRBV7-2 and TRBJ2-1, with TRBD2 matching 10 bases. This CDR3 is built from 15 residues. V lost 5 bases and J lost 2; bases outside the gene matches: 3. Germline V gene sequence: CDR1 SGHTA, CDR2 FQGNSA. CDR3 DNA sequence: TGTGCCAGCAGCGCTCTAGCGGGGGCCTACAATGAGCAGTTCTTC. It is translated as CASSALAGAYNEQFF.

This clonotype was detected only a few times. The CDR3 region is CASSPGQGYSYEQYF. For the CDR3, the DNA is TGTGCCAGCAGCCCGGGACAGGGGTACTCCTACGAGCAGTACTTC. The V and J genes are TRBV7-2 and TRBJ2-7; 10 bases line up with TRBD1. The CDR3 runs 15 residues. Germline V gene lookup returns CDR1 SGHTA and CDR2 FQGNSA. Trimming took 5 bases from V and 0 from J; bases not matched to a gene: 4.

The chain uses TRBV6-6 and TRBJ2-5; 7 nucleotides match TRBD2. The V segment lost 4 bases and the J segment 5 bases; nucleotides outside the gene matches: 10. The germline V gene has CDR1 MNHNY and CDR2 SVGAGI (reference sequence). The CDR3 is made up of 15 amino acids. CDR3: CASSSPRLGGETQYF. As DNA, the CDR3 is TGTGCCAGCAGTTCCCCTAGACTGGGAGGGGAGACCCAGTACTTC.

This clonotype appeared a few times. The rearrangement links TRBV5-1 to TRBJ2-7; D may be TRBD1 or TRBD2 (5 bases each). CDR3 length equals 15 residues. CDR1 is SGHRS, CDR2 YFSETQ, per germline. V dropped 0 bases and J dropped 3 bases, with 13 bases sitting between them. DNA of the CDR3: TGCGCCAGCAGCTTGGCTGGGACGGAAGTCTACGAGCAGTACTTC. Translating it yields CASSLAGTEVYEQYF.

This clonotype was detected a few times. The rearrangement links TRBV5-8 to TRBJ1-1, with TRBD1 as a possible D gene (6 bases). Per germline, CDR1 SGHTS and CDR2 YDEGEE. Trimming stripped 5 bases from V and 4 bases from J, with 15 bases between. The CDR3 spans 14 residues. CDR3 region: CASSREGGSTEAFF. Written as DNA, the CDR3 is TGTGCCAGCAGTCGTGAAGGGGGGAGCACTGAAGCTTTCTTT. The full variable domain, its missing parts supplied by reference TRBV5-8 and TRBJ1-1, is EAGVTQSPTHLIKTRGQQATLRCSPISGHTSVYWYQQALGLGLQFLLWYDEGEERNRGNFPPRFSGRQFPNYSSELNVNALELEDSALYLCASSREGGSTEAFFGQGTRLTVV.

This clonotype turned up a few times. The gene calls are TRBV7-2 and TRBJ1-5, with 8 positions matching TRBD1. The CDR3 is 17 residues long. Germline CDR1 SGHTA, CDR2 FQGNSA. The V segment lost 5 bases and the J segment 0 bases; nucleotides outside the gene matches: 9. The chain's CDR3 is CASSTTGAIDSNQPQHF. CDR3 coding DNA: TGTGCCAGCAGCACGACAGGGGCCATAGATAGCAATCAGCCCCAGCATTTT.

As to this clonotype: A much bigger clone sits one base away, suggesting this may be a read error. The rearrangement uses TRBV27 and TRBJ2-1; 7 bases line up with TRBD2. J gave up 4 bases and V 3 bases, and 6 bases lay outside the gene matches. Germline CDR1 MNHEY, CDR2 SMNVEV (reference sequence). The CDR3 loop spans 15 amino acids. The DNA of the CDR3 is TGTGCCAGCAGTTTTTGGGGGGGACGTTACAATGAGCAGTTCTTC. The encoded protein is CASSFWGGRYNEQFF.

This clonotype was counted ten times or more. The V and J genes are TRBV5-1 and TRBJ1-2, with D perhaps matching TRBD1 (5 bases). There are 14 residues in the CDR3. The germline V and J ends were trimmed by 0 bases and 8 bases, with 14 bases remaining between them. Germline assignment: CDR1 SGHRS and CDR2 YFSETQ. The CDR3 reads CASSLAGQGDGYTF. The CDR3 region has the DNA TGCGCCAGCAGCTTGGCCGGGCAGGGAGACGGCTACACCTTC.

The rearrangement uses TRBV5-1 and TRBJ2-7, with D possibly TRBD1 on 5 matching bases. The V gene lost 4 bases and the J gene lost 1 base, with 12 bases spanning the gap. The CDR3 has 14 residues. Germline loops: CDR1 SGHRS, CDR2 YFSETQ. The CDR3 DNA is TGCGCCAGCAGCGATGACAGAAGTTCCTACGAGCAGTACTTC. Its protein is CASSDDRSSYEQYF.

The chain combines TRBV12-3 or TRBV12-4 with TRBJ1-5; the D gene is possibly TRBD1 (6 bases). Deletions cut 6 bases from V and 5 bases from J, with 14 bases between. The CDR3 covers 14 residues. The CDR3 region is CASSKQGTDQPQHF. The CDR3 region has the DNA TGTGCCAGCAGCAAGCAGGGGACGGATCAGCCCCAGCATTTT.

This clonotype was picked up a small number of times. Here the CDR3 reads CSARQANTGELFF. The CDR3 bases are TGCAGTGCTCGACAGGCGAACACCGGGGAGCTGTTTTTT. This chain uses TRBV20-1 with TRBJ2-2, with D possibly being TRBD1 (6 bases). From germline, CDR1 is DFQATT and CDR2 SNEGSKA (reference sequence). The V gene lost 5 bases and the J gene lost 0 bases, with 7 bases spanning the gap. CDR3 length: 13 residues.

This clonotype was counted ten times or more. The V and J genes are TRBV25-1 and TRBJ1-5, with TRBD1 as a possible D gene (6 bases). Trimming stripped 6 bases from V and 5 bases from J, with 14 bases between. The CDR3 has 14 amino acids. Germline V lookup: CDR1 MGHDK, CDR2 SYGVNS. The CDR3 coding sequence is TGTGCCAGCAGGGACACAGGGACCCATCAGCCCCAGCATTTT. Amino acids: CASRDTGTHQPQHF.

The chain employs TRBV5-6 and TRBJ2-1, with D possibly matching TRBD1 (5 bases). The germline V and J ends were trimmed by 1 base and 0 bases, with 17 bases remaining between them. Germline-derived CDR1 and CDR2 are SGHDT and YYEEEE. This CDR3 contains 18 residues. CDR3 loop: CASSLPWAGLSSYNEQFF. CDR3 nucleotides: TGTGCCAGCAGCTTGCCGTGGGCAGGGCTGAGCTCCTACAATGAGCAGTTCTTC.

This clonotype was counted at least ten times. V gene TRBV11-2 combines with J gene TRBJ1-2; 8 bases fit TRBD1. CDR1 SGHAT and CDR2 FQNNGV come from the germline V gene. The V gene end was trimmed by 5 bases and the J gene end by 7 bases; junction bases not matched to a gene: 9. The CDR3 covers 14 residues. DNA of the CDR3: TGTGCCAGCAGCCCCCTCAGGGGGCGAGGTGGCTACACCTTC. Translated: CASSPLRGRGGYTF. Based on the CDR3 plus reference TRBV11-2 and TRBJ1-2, the full variable domain is EAGVAQSPRYKIIEKRQSVAFWCNPISGHATLYWYQQILGQGPKLLIQFQNNGVVDDSQLPKDRFSAERLKGVDSTLKIQPAKLEDSAVYLCASSPLRGRGGYTFGSGTRLTVV.

This sequence joins TRBV10-3 and TRBJ2-1; TRBD1 is a possible D gene (6 bases). CDR1 is ENHRY and CDR2 is SYGVKD in the germline V gene. The V end lost 3 bases, the J end lost 5 bases, and 11 bases lay between the germline ends. This CDR3 is 14 amino acids long. CDR3 DNA: TGTGCCATCAGTGACCAGCAGGGGAACAATGAGCAGTTCTTC. Translation: CAISDQQGNNEQFF.